The rows below give T cell receptor beta chains drawn from one sample of a study of post-analysis software for immune sequencing data. TCRdb re-derived calls from the PCR reads in MiXCR, one entry per CDR3 protein. The table shows about 820,000 distinct CDR3 sequences, with 53% occurring only once. Sequenced: blood. Every receptor here comes from a girl between 5 and 17 years old with multiple sclerosis. Both conserved end residues are part of each CDR3. Some rows mark clone size as missing; the rest say once, few, many or name a class of expanded clone.

clone_size cdr3_length v_call cdr3_aa
- 13 TRBV4-2 CASSHPKGGSYTF
- 15 TRBV20-1 CSARVRPMGDTEAFF
- 15 TRBV20-1 CSAWGLADTYNEQFF
- 15 TRBV4-2 CASSQDRISVSEQYF
- 15 TRBV20-1 CSARPIAGVHNEQFF
- 17 TRBV4-1 CASSQEVSRMGTDTQYF
few 13 TRBV25-1 CASSESDSYGYTF
- 16 TRBV12-3/TRBV12-4 CASSLALAGTSYEQYF
- 14 TRBV7-9 CASRLSRLNTEAFF
- 14 TRBV10-3 CASEERETANEQFF
few 18 TRBV7-3 CASSLFVPVTSGRNEQFF
- 12 TRBV20-1 CSTGRTNTEAFF
- 18 TRBV5-1 CASSFFLAGGSSKNIQYF
- 15 TRBV2 CASSPDKRTNYGYTF
few 15 TRBV10-3 CAIRDPDWTGYEQYF
- 12 TRBV15 CATSIDLYGQYF
- 15 TRBV18 CASSPRQGSSYEQYF
- 13 TRBV29-1 CSARWDRDNEQYF
- 16 TRBV7-9 CASSFSFRKFTDTQYF
- 16 TRBV10-3 CAISEPLIQTGKGYTF
- 15 TRBV5-5 CASSSSTGQGYEQYF
- 15 TRBV20-1 CSADARLAGGNEQFF
- 19 TRBV10-3 CAISESSGLAGTRADTQYF
- 16 TRBV12-3/TRBV12-4 CASSLPDGPPGTEAFF
- 16 TRBV11-1 CASSLNPGTYQETQYF
few 12 TRBV29-1 CSVVTWGDGYTF
- 17 TRBV3-1 CASSPGLAGDLNHEQYF
- 17 TRBV20-1 CSARDRTGNLPTDTQYF
- 14 TRBV18 CASSPENTIYEQYF
few 15 TRBV5-1 CASSPASGSPYEQYF
few 13 TRBV29-1 CSVESTVSYEQYF
few 17 TRBV10-3 CAITGEAGQAVTGELFF
- 16 TRBV2 CASSSGQGSSGVRAFF
- 12 TRBV20-1 CSATQGNYGYTF
- 11 TRBV20-1 CSAQGESEAFF
- 10 TRBV7-9 CASKGETQYF
few 15 TRBV29-1 CSGWRGTGRRNEQFF
few 13 TRBV6-4 CASSESTTDTQYF
- 15 TRBV7-3 CASSSVAGPYNEQFF
- 13 TRBV12-3/TRBV12-4 CASSLALFSEAFF
- 14 TRBV7-2 CASSFLEVNQPLHF
- 17 TRBV7-2 CASSLWTGRSGANVLTF
few 16 TRBV12-3/TRBV12-4 CASSLARTSGTDTQYF
once 15 TRBV4-1 CASSPHTTVNTEAFF
- 18 TRBV4-1 CASSQDLTGKTLAQPQHF
- 14 TRBV5-5 CASSRDILGSEQYF
once 15 TRBV12-3/TRBV12-4 CASRRDRGSYNEQFF
- 17 TRBV29-1 CSVEDEATSGLAYEQYF
- 13 TRBV7-9 CASEALSYNEQFF